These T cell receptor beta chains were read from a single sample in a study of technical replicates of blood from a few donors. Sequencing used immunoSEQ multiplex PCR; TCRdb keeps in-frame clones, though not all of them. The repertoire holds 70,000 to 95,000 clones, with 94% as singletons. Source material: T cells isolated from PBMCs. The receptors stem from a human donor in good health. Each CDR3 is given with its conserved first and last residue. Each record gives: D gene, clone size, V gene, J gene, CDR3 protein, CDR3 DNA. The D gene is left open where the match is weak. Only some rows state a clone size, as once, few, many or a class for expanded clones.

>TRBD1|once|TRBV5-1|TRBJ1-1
CASSSIPGTGNEAFF
TGCGCCAGCAGCTCCATACCCGGGACAGGAAATGAAGCTTTCTTT
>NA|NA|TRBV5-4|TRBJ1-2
CASSLAGTGSFYGYTF
TGTGCCAGCAGCTTGGCCGGAACAGGGTCGTTCTATGGCTACACCTTC
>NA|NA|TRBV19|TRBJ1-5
CASSIGMDSYSNQPQHF
TGTGCCAGTAGTATTGGGATGGACAGTTATAGCAATCAGCCCCAGCATTTT
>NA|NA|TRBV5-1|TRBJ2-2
CASSLLDPSGELFF
TGCGCCAGCAGCTTGCTAGACCCGTCCGGGGAGCTGTTTTTT
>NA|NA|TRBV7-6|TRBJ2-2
CASSLGGGNTGELFF
TGTGCCAGCAGCTTAGGGGGGGGCAACACCGGGGAGCTGTTTTTT
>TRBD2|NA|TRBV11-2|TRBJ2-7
CASSFGTSDEQYF
TGTGCCAGCAGCTTCGGGACTAGTGACGAGCAGTACTTC
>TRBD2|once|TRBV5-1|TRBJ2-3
CASSRGLAGETDTQYF
TGCGCCAGCAGCAGGGGACTAGCGGGAGAGACAGATACGCAGTATTTT
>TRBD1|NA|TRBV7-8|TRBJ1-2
CASSGTENNYGYTF
TGTGCCAGCAGCGGGACAGAGAATAACTATGGCTACACCTTC
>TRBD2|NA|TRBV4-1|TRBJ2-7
CASSQGSISGKGQYF
TGCGCCAGCAGCCAAGGGTCGATTAGCGGGAAGGGGCAGTACTTC
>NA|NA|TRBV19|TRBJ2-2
CASNHRETGELFF
TGTGCCAGTAACCACAGGGAAACCGGGGAGCTGTTTTTT
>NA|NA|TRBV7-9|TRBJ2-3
CASSSPRADTQYF
TGTGCCAGCAGCTCCCCCCGGGCAGATACGCAGTATTTT
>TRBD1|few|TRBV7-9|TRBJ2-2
CASSLGQGSTGELFF
TGTGCCAGCAGCCTGGGACAGGGTAGCACCGGGGAGCTGTTTTTT
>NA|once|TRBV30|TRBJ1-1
CAWRDSTNTEAFF
TGTGCCTGGAGGGACAGTACAAACACTGAAGCTTTCTTT
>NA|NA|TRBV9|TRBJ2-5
CASSDPFNPRAQYF
TGTGCCAGCAGCGACCCCTTCAACCCGAGGGCCCAGTACTTC
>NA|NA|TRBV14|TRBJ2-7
CASSQGGIVQADEQYF
TGTGCCAGCAGCCAAGGGGGTATAGTCCAAGCGGACGAGCAGTACTTC
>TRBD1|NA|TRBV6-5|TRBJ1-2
CASHRKGADYGYTF
TGTGCCAGCCACCGAAAGGGGGCCGACTATGGCTACACCTTC
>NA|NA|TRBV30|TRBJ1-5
CAWGGAAGIPQHF
TGTGCCTGGGGGGGGGCCGCCGGGATACCCCAGCATTTT
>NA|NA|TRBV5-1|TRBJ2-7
CASSLGEAPLGGLSYEQYF
TGCGCAAGCAGCTTAGGCGAGGCGCCTCTCGGCGGGCTCTCCTACGAGCAGTACTTC
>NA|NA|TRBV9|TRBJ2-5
CASSVAEGSTQYF
TGTGCCAGCAGCGTAGCTGAGGGATCTACCCAGTACTTC
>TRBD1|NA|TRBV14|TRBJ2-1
CASSHGTEAYNEQFF
TGTGCCAGCAGCCACGGGACAGAAGCCTACAATGAGCAGTTCTTC
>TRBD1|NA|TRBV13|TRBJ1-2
CASSTGTGGFLDYGYTF
TGTGCCAGCAGCACCGGGACAGGGGGCTTTTTAGACTATGGCTACACCTTC
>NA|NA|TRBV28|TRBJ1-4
CASSLGLGRGYEKLFF
TGTGCCAGCAGTTTGGGGCTGGGCAGGGGATATGAAAAACTGTTTTTT
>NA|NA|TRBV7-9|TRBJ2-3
CASSVQDSRTDTQYF
TGTGCCAGCAGCGTCCAGGACAGCAGGACAGATACGCAGTATTTT
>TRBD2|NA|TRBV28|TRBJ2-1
CASSLRLAGDLGNEQFF
TGTGCCAGCAGTTTACGACTAGCGGGAGATTTAGGAAATGAGCAGTTCTTC
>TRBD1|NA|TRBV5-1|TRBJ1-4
CASSMAGTVAVGEKLFF
TGCGCCAGCAGCATGGCCGGGACAGTCGCCGTCGGCGAAAAACTGTTTTTT
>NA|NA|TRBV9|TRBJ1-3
CASSPSGQYSGNTIYF
TGTGCCAGCAGCCCAAGCGGACAGTACTCTGGAAACACCATATATTTT
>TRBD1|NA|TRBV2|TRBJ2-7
CASSEYGTGGFEQYF
TGTGCCAGCAGTGAATACGGGACAGGTGGGTTCGAGCAGTACTTC
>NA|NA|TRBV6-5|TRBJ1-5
CASSYSRQNQPQHF
TGTGCCAGCAGTTACTCGAGACAGAATCAGCCCCAGCATTTT
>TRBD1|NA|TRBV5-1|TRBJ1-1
CASSLRGLGRGLWNTEAFF
TGCGCCAGCAGCTTAAGAGGCTTGGGCAGGGGGCTTTGGAACACTGAAGCTTTCTTT
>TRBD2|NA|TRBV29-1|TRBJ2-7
CSVARDYYEQYF
TGCAGCGTTGCCAGGGACTACTACGAGCAGTACTTC
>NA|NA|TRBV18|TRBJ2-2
CASSPIGTLTGELFF
TGTGCCAGCTCACCTATCGGGACACTAACCGGGGAGCTGTTTTTT
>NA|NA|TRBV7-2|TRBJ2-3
CASSPPLGARGDTQYF
TGTGCCAGCAGCCCCCCCTTGGGGGCTCGGGGAGATACGCAGTATTTT
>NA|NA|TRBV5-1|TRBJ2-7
CASSSPRGSYEQYF
TGCGCCAGCAGCTCGCCAAGGGGTTCCTACGAGCAGTACTTC
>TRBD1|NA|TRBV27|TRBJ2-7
CASSFRTNPGTGGHEQYF
TGTGCCAGCAGTTTCCGGACGAACCCCGGGACAGGGGGCCACGAGCAGTACTTC
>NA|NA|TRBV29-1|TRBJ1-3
CSVEPRTSGNTIYF
TGCAGCGTTGAACCCAGAACCTCTGGAAACACCATATATTTT
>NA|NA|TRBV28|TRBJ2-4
CASSLGRDIQYF
TGTGCCAGCAGTTTGGGCCGAGACATTCAGTACTTC
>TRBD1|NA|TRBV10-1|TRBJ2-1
CASSEGRGGQGAREQFF
TGCGCCAGCAGTGAGGGCCGCGGGGGACAGGGGGCCCGGGAGCAGTTCTTC
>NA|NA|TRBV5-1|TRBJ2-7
CASSSGGIYEQYF
TGCGCCAGCAGCTCGGGGGGCATCTACGAGCAGTACTTC
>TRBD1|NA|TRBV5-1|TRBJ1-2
CASSWTGNGYTF
TGCGCCAGCAGCTGGACAGGAAATGGCTACACCTTC
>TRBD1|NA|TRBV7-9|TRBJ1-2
CASRGGGGNYGYTF
TGTGCCAGCAGGGGCGGAGGGGGCAACTATGGCTACACCTTC
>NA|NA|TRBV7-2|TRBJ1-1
CASSRARGTEAFF
TGTGCCAGCAGCCGAGCCAGGGGCACTGAAGCTTTCTTT
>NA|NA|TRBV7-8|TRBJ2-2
CASSPNTGELFF
TGTGCCAGCAGCCCAAACACCGGGGAGCTGTTTTTT